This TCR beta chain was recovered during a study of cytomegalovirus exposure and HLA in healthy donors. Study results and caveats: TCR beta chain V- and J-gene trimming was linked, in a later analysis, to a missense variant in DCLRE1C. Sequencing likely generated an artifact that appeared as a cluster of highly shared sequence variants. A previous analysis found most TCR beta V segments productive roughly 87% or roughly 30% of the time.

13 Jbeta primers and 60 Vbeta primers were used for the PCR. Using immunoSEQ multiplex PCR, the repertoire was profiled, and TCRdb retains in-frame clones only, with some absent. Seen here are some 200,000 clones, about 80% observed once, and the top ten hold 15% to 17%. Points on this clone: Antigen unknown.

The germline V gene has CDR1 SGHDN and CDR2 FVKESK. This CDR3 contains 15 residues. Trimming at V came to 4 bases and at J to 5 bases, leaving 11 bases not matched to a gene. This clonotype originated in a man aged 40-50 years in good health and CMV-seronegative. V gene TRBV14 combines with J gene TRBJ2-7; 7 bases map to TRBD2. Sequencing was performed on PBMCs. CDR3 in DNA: TGTGCCAGCAGCCCCCTCGGGGGAGGGAGGAACGAGCAGTACTTC. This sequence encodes CASSPLGGGRNEQYF.